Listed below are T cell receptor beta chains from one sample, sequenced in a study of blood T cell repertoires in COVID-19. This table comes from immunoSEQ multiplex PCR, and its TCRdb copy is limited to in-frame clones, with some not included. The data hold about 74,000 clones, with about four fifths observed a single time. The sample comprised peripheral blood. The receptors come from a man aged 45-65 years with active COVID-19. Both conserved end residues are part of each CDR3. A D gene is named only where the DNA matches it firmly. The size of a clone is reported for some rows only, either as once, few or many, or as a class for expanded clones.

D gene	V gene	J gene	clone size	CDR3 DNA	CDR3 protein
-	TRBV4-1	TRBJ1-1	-	TGCGCCAGCAGCCTGGGAGAGATGAACACTGAAGCTTTCTTT	CASSLGEMNTEAFF
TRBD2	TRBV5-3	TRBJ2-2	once	TGTGCCAGAAACCCGCTGGGGGGGAGGAACACCGGGGAGCTGTTTTTT	CARNPLGGRNTGELFF
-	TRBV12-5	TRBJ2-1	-	TGTGCTAGTGGTTTGTCGGACTGGAACAATGAGCAGTTCTTC	CASGLSDWNNEQFF
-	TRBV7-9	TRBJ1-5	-	TGTGCCAGCAGCTTAGCGCCGGGTCATCAGCCCCAGCATTTT	CASSLAPGHQPQHF
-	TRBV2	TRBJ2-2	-	TGTGCCAGCAGTGAGGTCGGGTCCGGGGAGCTGTTTTTT	CASSEVGSGELFF
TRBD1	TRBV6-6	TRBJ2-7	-	TGTGCCAGCAGGTCACAGGGGGCGCCGGGGGAGCAGTACTTC	CASRSQGAPGEQYF
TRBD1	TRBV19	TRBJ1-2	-	TGTGCCAGTAGTATCCGGACAGGCTTGGGGGGCTACACCTTC	CASSIRTGLGGYTF
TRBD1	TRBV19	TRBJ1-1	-	TGTGCCAGTACCGACAGGGTAGGGACTGAAGCCTTCTTT	CASTDRVGTEAFF
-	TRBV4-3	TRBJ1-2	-	TGCGCCAGCAGCCAAGAGCCTCAACCAGTCTCCTACACCTTC	CASSQEPQPVSYTF
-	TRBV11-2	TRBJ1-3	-	TGTGCCAGCAGCCTTGGGGGAGGGGCCATCAACACCATATATTTT	CASSLGGGAINTIYF
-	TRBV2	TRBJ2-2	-	TGTGCCAGCAGCCAGGGGATTCAGACCGGGGAGCTGTTTTTT	CASSQGIQTGELFF
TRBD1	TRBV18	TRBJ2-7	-	TGTGCCAGCTCACCACGAGACAGGGCAGGGGTCTACGAGCAGTACTTC	CASSPRDRAGVYEQYF
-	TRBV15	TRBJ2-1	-	TGTGCCACCAGCAGAGATCTACCAGGGAAGGGCAATGAGCAGTTCTTC	CATSRDLPGKGNEQFF
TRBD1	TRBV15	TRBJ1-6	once	TGTGCCACCAGCAGACAGGGGGCAGGGGATTCACCCCTCCACTTT	CATSRQGAGDSPLHF
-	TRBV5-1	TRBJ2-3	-	TGCGCCAGCCGGGAAAACTTAGATACGCAGTATTTT	CASRENLDTQYF
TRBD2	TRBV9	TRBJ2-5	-	TGTGCCAGCAGCGTTGCTACTAGCGGGGGCCAAGAGACCCAGTACTTC	CASSVATSGGQETQYF
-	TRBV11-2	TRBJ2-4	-	TGTGCCAGCAGCTCGACTCGACAGAGAGTAAACATTCAGTACTTC	CASSSTRQRVNIQYF
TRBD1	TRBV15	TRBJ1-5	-	TGTGCCACCAGCAGAGGACAGGGGGTGGAGCCCCAGCATTTT	CATSRGQGVEPQHF
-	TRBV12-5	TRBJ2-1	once	TGTGCTAGTGGAAATATCGGGGAGCGCTCCTACAATGAGCAGTTCTTC	CASGNIGERSYNEQFF
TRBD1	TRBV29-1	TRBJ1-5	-	TGCAGCGCGAGACAGGGGGTCGGGCAGCCCCAGCATTTT	CSARQGVGQPQHF
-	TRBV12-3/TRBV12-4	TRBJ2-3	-	TGTGCCAGCAGTAACCGGGGCACAGATACGCAGTATTTT	CASSNRGTDTQYF
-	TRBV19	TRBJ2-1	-	TGTGCCAGTAGGTCTACTAGCTTACTCTACAATGAGCAGTTCTTC	CASRSTSLLYNEQFF
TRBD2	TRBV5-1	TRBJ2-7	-	TGCGCCAGCAGCTTGGGTGCGGGGGGGACTCCCTACGAGCAGTACTTC	CASSLGAGGTPYEQYF
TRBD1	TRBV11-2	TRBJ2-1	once	TGTGCCAGCAGCCCGGGACAGGGTTTCAATGAGCAGTTCTTC	CASSPGQGFNEQFF
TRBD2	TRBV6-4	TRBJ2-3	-	TGTGCCAGCAGTGACTCCCCCACTAGCGAGAAGTATTTT	CASSDSPTSEKYF
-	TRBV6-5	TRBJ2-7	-	TGTGCCAGCAGTTCCGTCGGACTCACCGGCTACGAGCAGTACTTC	CASSSVGLTGYEQYF